This passage covers 32 T cell receptor beta chains from one sample sequenced in a study of OX40 agonist ivuxolimab in advanced cancers. Receptors were amplified or captured by the immunoSEQ multiplex PCR assay. TCRdb retrieved this table from immuneACCESS and kept in-frame rearrangements only. Not all clones are present; in checked studies, unresolved V genes account for under half, and no reason is known for the remainder. The sample table records 66,000 or so clones; roughly 76% of these occur just once. The ten largest clones take up over 1.5% of the sample. The sample here was CD4+ or CD8+ T cells sorted from blood, taken in a trial of the OX40 agonist ivuxolimab. Receptor source: an adult with an advanced solid tumor such as melanoma, head and neck, liver or kidney cancer.

J is TRBJ2-1 and V is TRBV18, with 10 bases fitting TRBD2. The CDR3 runs 17 residues. Germline-derived CDR1 and CDR2 are KGHSH and LQKENI. Trimming removed 4 bases from V and 9 bases from J; junction bases left unmatched: 15. The CDR3 is CASSQNPIAGGSSEQFF. The CDR3 nucleotides are TGTGCCAGCTCACAAAACCCGATAGCGGGAGGCTCTAGTGAGCAGTTCTTC.

V and J are TRBV7-5 and TRBJ2-7; the D call in the table, TRBD2, was not verified against the DNA. TRBV7-5 is annotated as a pseudogene. The CDR3 runs 9 residues. CDR3 loop: CAREYEQYF. The CDR3 region has the DNA TGTGCCAGAGAGTACGAGCAGTACTTC.

The J gene is TRBJ2-3, the V gene TRBV6-4, with TRBD1 matching 8 bases. Trimming removed 6 bases from V and 0 bases from J; junction bases left unmatched: 5. This CDR3 region has 15 residues. Germline assignment: CDR1 MRHNA and CDR2 SNTAGT. DNA of the CDR3: TGTGCCAGCAGCCCGGGACAGGCTAGCACAGATACGCAGTATTTT. This codes for CASSPGQASTDTQYF.

The V and J genes are TRBV2 and TRBJ1-1; D perhaps matches TRBD1 (6 bases). The V end lost 6 bases, the J end lost 4 bases, and 12 bases lay between the germline ends. Germline V gene data show CDR1 as SNHLY and CDR2 as FYNNEI. There are 13 residues in the CDR3. This chain's CDR3 is CASSRDTITEAFF. Here the CDR3 DNA reads TGTGCCAGCAGCCGGGACACAATCACTGAAGCTTTCTTT.

This chain joins TRBV5-6 and TRBJ2-1, with 7 bases identical to TRBD1. This CDR3 has 13 residues. The ends lost 7 bases at V and 6 bases at J; junction bases unmatched: 7. Germline V gene data show CDR1 as SGHDT and CDR2 as YYEEEE. CDR3 residues: CASGPDRSNEQFF. Written as DNA, the CDR3 is TGTGCCAGCGGCCCGGACAGGTCCAATGAGCAGTTCTTC. Full variable domain (rest looked up from reference TRBV5-6 and TRBJ2-1): DAGVTQSPTHLIKTRGQQVTLRCSPKSGHDTVSWYQQALGQGPQFIFQYYEEEERQRGNFPDRFSGHQFPNYSSELNVNALLLGDSALYLCASGPDRSNEQFFGPGTRLTVL.

The chain has TRBV14 and TRBJ1-4, with TRBD1 identical over 12 bases. This CDR3 has 16 amino acids. From germline, CDR1 is SGHDN and CDR2 FVKESK. The trim removed 1 base at V and 4 bases at J, leaving 1 base unmatched. In DNA, the CDR3 is TGTGCCAGCAGCCAAGGGGACAGGGGGCGTAATGAAAAACTGTTTTTT. Protein product: CASSQGDRGRNEKLFF.

The chain links TRBV11-3 to TRBJ2-3; no clear D. V was trimmed by 5 bases and J by 4 bases, leaving 7 bases between them. CDR1 is SGHNT and CDR2 is YENEEA in the germline V gene. This CDR3 contains 12 residues. The CDR3 nucleotides read TGTGCCAGCAGCGTATTTTCAGATACGCAGTATTTT. This encodes CASSVFSDTQYF.

The chain carries TRBV11-2 and TRBJ2-7; no reliable D call. The CDR3 runs 15 residues. Germline V gene sequence: CDR1 SGHAT, CDR2 FQNNGV. V was shortened by 2 bases and J by 0 bases, with 11 bases between the two germline ends. CDR3 region: CASSLNTRSSYEQYF. For the CDR3, the DNA is TGTGCCAGCAGCTTAAACACACGGAGCTCCTACGAGCAGTACTTC.

This clone was counted once. V usage is TRBV15 and J usage is TRBJ2-1; 11 bases align to TRBD2. The V segment lost 3 bases and the J segment 8 bases; nucleotides outside the gene matches: 9. The CDR3 has 16 amino acids. From germline, CDR1 is LNHNV and CDR2 YYDKDF (reference sequence). In DNA form, the CDR3 reads TGTGCCACCAGCAGTGGTTCTAGCGGGAGGTTTTATGAGCAGTTCTTC. Translation gives CATSSGSSGRFYEQFF.

The rearrangement joins TRBV18 to TRBJ1-5, with D hard to call. The CDR3 runs 15 residues. Germline V gives CDR1 KGHSH, CDR2 LQKENI. V was trimmed by 4 bases and J by 1 base, leaving 11 bases between them. CDR3 protein: CASSLGRVSNQPQHF. The CDR3, as DNA: TGTGCCAGCTCACTCGGACGGGTGAGCAATCAGCCCCAGCATTTT.

This clone came up a few times. CDR3 amino acids: CASTETGEETQYF. In DNA form, the CDR3 reads TGTGCCAGTACCGAGACAGGGGAAGAGACCCAGTACTTC. The chain is built from TRBV6-5 and TRBJ2-5; TRBD1 matches at 8 bases. CDR1 and CDR2 from the germline V gene are MNHEY and SVGAGI. V gave up 9 bases and J gave up 3 bases; unmatched junction bases: 6. This CDR3 has 13 residues.

The chain is built from TRBV6-5 and TRBJ2-5, with 8 bases lining up with TRBD1. V was clipped by 4 bases and J by 5 bases; unmatched bases: 12. Germline V CDR1 and CDR2: MNHEY, SVGAGI. The length of the CDR3 is 16 residues. The chain's CDR3 is CASSFVTGTGGETQYF. CDR3 coding DNA: TGTGCCAGCAGTTTTGTAACCGGGACAGGCGGCGAGACCCAGTACTTC.

The chain combines TRBV7-9 with TRBJ1-1; the D is unclear. Trimming took off 4 bases at V and 7 bases at J, with 10 bases between the two ends. The germline V gene has CDR1 SEHNR and CDR2 FQNEAQ (reference sequence). The CDR3 contains 12 residues. CDR3 sequence: CASSYYGLEAFF. The CDR3 DNA sequence: TGTGCCAGCAGCTATTATGGTCTTGAAGCTTTCTTT.

The rearrangement joins TRBV5-1 to TRBJ2-1; D is unclear. The germline V gene encodes CDR1 SGHRS and CDR2 YFSETQ. Trimming pared 1 base from V and 2 bases from J, leaving 13 bases between. The CDR3 is made up of 16 amino acids. The CDR3 nucleotides are TGCGCCAGCAGCTTGTTGCCGTGGGCGACCTACAATGAGCAGTTCTTC. This translates into CASSLLPWATYNEQFF.

A single count supports this clone. The CDR3 sequence: CATSRGTGPGTTNYGYTF. CDR3 sequence (DNA): TGTGCCACCAGCAGGGGGACCGGGCCGGGAACGACTAACTATGGCTACACCTTC. The chain is built from TRBV15 and TRBJ1-2; a possible D gene is TRBD1 (5 bases). The CDR3 contains 18 residues. Trimming removed 3 bases at V and 0 bases at J, with 20 bases between. Germline V gene data show CDR1 as LNHNV and CDR2 as YYDKDF (reference sequence).

This clone was observed a few times. The chain recombines TRBV18 with TRBJ1-1; D gene uncertain. The CDR3 has 16 residues. Deletions cut 2 bases from V and 7 bases from J, with 20 bases between. Germline assignment: CDR1 KGHSH and CDR2 LQKENI. The CDR3 bases are TGTGCCAGCTCACCAGGGAACCCGGGATCCGGAAGTGAAGCTTTCTTT. This codes for CASSPGNPGSGSEAFF.

The chain employs TRBV6-5 and TRBJ2-5, with D possibly TRBD1 on 5 matching bases. The CDR3 spans 15 residues. The V end was cut by 6 bases, the J end by 1 base, with 15 bases between. In germline, CDR1 is MNHEY, CDR2 SVGAGI. CDR3 in amino acids: CASRVSGRVQETQYF. CDR3 bases: TGTGCCAGCAGGGTCTCGGGCAGGGTCCAAGAGACCCAGTACTTC.

This chain links TRBV6-1 with TRBJ1-2; TRBD1 might be the D (5 bases). Germline V gene data show CDR1 as MNHNS and CDR2 as SASEGT. Trimming shortened V by 10 bases and J by 7 bases, and 19 bases separated the two germline ends. This CDR3 is built from 13 residues. CDR3: CATDSTRGRGYTF. Here the CDR3 DNA reads TGTGCCACCGATTCAACCCGGGGACGTGGCTACACCTTC.

The DNA of the CDR3 is TGTGCCACCAGCAAAAAGGGCGCGCCAGATACGCAGTATTTT. Residues: CATSKKGAPDTQYF. J is TRBJ2-3 and V is TRBV15; D is undetermined. The CDR3 has 14 amino acids. CDR1 and CDR2 from the germline V gene are LNHNV and YYDKDF (reference sequence). The ends were cut back, 4 bases at V and 4 bases at J, with 12 bases in the middle.

This clone was counted a single time. This rearrangement joins TRBV6-5 to TRBJ1-2, with 7 bases lining up with TRBD1. Germline CDR1 and CDR2: MNHEY and SVGAGI. V lost 5 bases, J lost 6 bases, and 6 bases stayed unmatched. This CDR3 is built from 13 residues. The CDR3 region is CASSPDRDHGYTF. The CDR3 region has the DNA TGTGCCAGCAGTCCCGACAGGGACCATGGCTACACCTTC.

This clone was seen once. The chain has TRBV10-3 and TRBJ1-1, with a possible D match to TRBD1 (6 bases). Trimming removed 10 bases from V and 4 bases from J, with 19 bases in between. The CDR3 runs 14 residues. In germline, CDR1 is ENHRY, CDR2 SYGVKD. The CDR3 loop is CATIREGVGTEAFF. The CDR3 DNA is TGTGCCACCATAAGGGAGGGGGTAGGCACTGAAGCTTTCTTT.

The rearrangement links TRBV4-1 to TRBJ2-2; the D is unclear. The CDR3 is made up of 14 amino acids. V gave up 6 bases and J gave up 2 bases, with 10 bases separating them. Germline loops: CDR1 MGHRA, CDR2 YSYEKL. The DNA for the CDR3 is TGCGCCAGCAGACCCTTAGACAACACCGGGGAGCTGTTTTTT. It codes for CASRPLDNTGELFF.

This chain uses TRBV6-1 with TRBJ1-1; 11 bases are shared with TRBD1. With 6 bases clipped from V and 5 bases from J, the junction kept 2 bases outside the gene matches. This CDR3 has 13 amino acids. The germline V gene encodes CDR1 MNHNS and CDR2 SASEGT. The CDR3 reads CASRGQGETEAFF. The CDR3 nucleotides read TGTGCCAGCAGGGGACAGGGGGAGACTGAAGCTTTCTTT.

The J gene is TRBJ2-1, the V gene TRBV5-1; D ambiguous. Germline V gene lookup returns CDR1 SGHRS and CDR2 YFSETQ. The CDR3 totals 14 residues. The V and J ends lost 1 base and 0 bases respectively, with 5 bases between them. The CDR3 is CASSLSSSYNEQFF. The CDR3 coding sequence is TGCGCCAGCAGCTTGAGCAGCTCCTACAATGAGCAGTTCTTC.

This clone appeared a single time. The V gene is TRBV2, the J gene TRBJ2-3; 8 nucleotides line up with TRBD2. The V gene's germline CDR1 is SNHLY and CDR2 FYNNEI. The CDR3 spans 14 residues. Losses at the gene ends were 9 bases for V and 0 bases for J; bases not matched to a gene: 5. The CDR3 DNA is TGTGCCAGAGCGGCGGGAGGTAGCACAGATACGCAGTATTTT. Protein sequence: CARAAGGSTDTQYF. The variable domain in full, completed from reference TRBV2 and TRBJ2-3, reads EPEVTQTPSHQVTQMGQEVILRCVPISNHLYFYWYRQILGQKVEFLVSFYNNEISEKSEIFDDQFSVERPDGSNFTLKIRSTKLEDSAMYFCARAAGGSTDTQYFGPGTRLTVL.

V is TRBV11-3 and J is TRBJ2-7; D could derive from TRBD1 or TRBD2 (6 bases each). The V gene lost 7 bases and the J gene lost 7 bases, with 11 bases spanning the gap. Per germline, CDR1 SGHNT and CDR2 YENEEA. The CDR3 consists of 11 residues. The CDR3 sequence: CASTRGGEQYF. The CDR3 bases are TGTGCCAGCACCAGAGGGGGGGAGCAGTACTTC.

This chain links TRBV19 with TRBJ2-2; 7 bases align to TRBD2. Germline values: CDR1 LNHDA, CDR2 SQIVND (reference sequence). V lost 7 bases to trimming and J lost 1 base; unmatched junction nucleotides: 6. There are 15 residues in the CDR3. CDR3 nucleotide sequence: TGTGCCAGTACCCCTCAGCGGGGGAACACCGGGGAGCTGTTTTTT. Residues: CASTPQRGNTGELFF.

The chain combines TRBV28 with TRBJ1-4, with D tentatively TRBD1 (6 bases). Germline V gene lookup returns CDR1 MDHEN and CDR2 SYDVKM. The CDR3 sequence is 12 residues long. Trimming cost V 10 bases and J 7 bases, with 13 bases left between them. The CDR3 is CATKGVGEKLFF. CDR3 sequence (DNA): TGTGCCACTAAGGGGGTTGGTGAAAAACTGTTTTTT.

The DNA for the CDR3 is TGTGCTGGAAGAGATTTAGAGGGTTCTTCTGGAAACACCATATATTTT. Protein: CAGRDLEGSSGNTIYF. The chain links TRBV30 to TRBJ1-3; D remains ambiguous. The germline V gene has CDR1 GTSNPN and CDR2 SVGIG (reference sequence). The CDR3 is 16 residues long.

The chain employs TRBV19 and TRBJ2-6; D unclear. V gave up 4 bases and J gave up 4 bases, with 8 bases separating them. The CDR3 is made up of 14 amino acids. Germline V gives CDR1 LNHDA, CDR2 SQIVND (reference sequence). The CDR3 DNA reads TGTGCCAGTAGTAGGGGTGGCGGGGCCAACGTCCTGACTTTC. Its translation is CASSRGGGANVLTF.

This clone was detected a few times. The chain uses TRBV28 and TRBJ1-6; 8 bases fit TRBD1. V shed 8 bases and J 5 bases; nucleotides not matched to a gene: 8. Germline-derived CDR1 and CDR2 are MDHEN and SYDVKM. This CDR3 is 15 amino acids long. This CDR3 reads CASFAGQGHNSPLHF. In DNA form, the CDR3 reads TGTGCCAGCTTCGCCGGACAGGGACATAATTCACCCCTCCACTTT.

The chain carries TRBV11-2 and TRBJ2-5; tentative D call: TRBD1 (6 bases). The CDR3 loop spans 13 amino acids. CDR1 SGHAT and CDR2 FQNNGV come from the germline V gene. The V end was cut by 3 bases, the J end by 4 bases, with 9 bases between. The CDR3 DNA reads as TGTGCCAGCAGCTTGAACAGGGCAGAGACCCAGTACTTC. Its translation: CASSLNRAETQYF.